The TCR beta chain described here comes from a study of cytomegalovirus exposure and HLA in healthy donors. Whole-study results and caveats: In a later analysis, TCR beta V- and J-gene trimming was associated with a missense DCLRE1C variant. It was reported that TCR beta sequences correctly inferred the HLA-A and HLA-B alleles for most subjects. Clonal expansion was found to be greater in HLA-associated TCR beta chains than in equally common others in a later analysis.

Vbeta (60) and Jbeta (13) primers were used in the PCR. Using immunoSEQ multiplex PCR, the repertoire was profiled, and TCRdb retains in-frame clones only, with some absent. The table shows roughly 120,000 clones, with approximately 81% occurring only once. The CDR3 spans 15 residues. V lost 6 bases and J 1 base, leaving 14 bases between the germline ends. Germline V gives CDR1 MRHNA, CDR2 SNTAGT. Nominally healthy donors were sampled, though unrecorded immune exposures were likely. About this clone: The antigen remains unidentified.

The V and J genes are TRBV6-4 and TRBJ2-3, with D possibly TRBD1 on 5 matching bases. The sequenced sample consisted of PBMCs. This receptor was obtained from a woman aged 35 to 49 in good health and CMV-seronegative. The CDR3 coding sequence is TGTGCCAGCAGCTATCAGGGCGGAGGCACAGATACGCAGTATTTT. Translating it yields CASSYQGGGTDTQYF.